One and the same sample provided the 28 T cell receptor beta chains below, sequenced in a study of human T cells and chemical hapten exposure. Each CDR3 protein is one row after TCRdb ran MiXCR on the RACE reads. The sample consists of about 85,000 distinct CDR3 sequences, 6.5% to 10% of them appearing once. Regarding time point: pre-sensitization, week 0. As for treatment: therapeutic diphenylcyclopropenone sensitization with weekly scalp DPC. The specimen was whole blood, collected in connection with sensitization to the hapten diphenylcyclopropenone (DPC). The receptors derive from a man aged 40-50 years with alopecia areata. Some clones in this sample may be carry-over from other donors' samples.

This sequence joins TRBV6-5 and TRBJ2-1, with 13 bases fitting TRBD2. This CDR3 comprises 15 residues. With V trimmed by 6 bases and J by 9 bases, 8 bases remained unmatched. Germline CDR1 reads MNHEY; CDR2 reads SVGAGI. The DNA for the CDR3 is TGTGCCAGCAGACCCGGGACTAGCGGGGCCGGTGAGCAGTTCTTC. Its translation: CASRPGTSGAGEQFF.

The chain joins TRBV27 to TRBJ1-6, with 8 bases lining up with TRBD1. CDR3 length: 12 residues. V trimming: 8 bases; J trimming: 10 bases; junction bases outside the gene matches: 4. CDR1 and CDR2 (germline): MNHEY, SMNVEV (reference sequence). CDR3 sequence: CASWTGTSPLHF. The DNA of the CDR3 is TGTGCCAGCTGGACAGGGACCTCACCCCTCCACTTT.

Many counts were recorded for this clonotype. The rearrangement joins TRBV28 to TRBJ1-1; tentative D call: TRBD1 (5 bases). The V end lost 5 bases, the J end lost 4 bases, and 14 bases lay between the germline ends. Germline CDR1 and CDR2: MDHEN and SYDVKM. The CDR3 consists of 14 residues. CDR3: CASSPRGGVTEAFF. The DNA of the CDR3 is TGTGCCAGCAGTCCCCGGGGAGGGGTCACTGAAGCTTTCTTT.

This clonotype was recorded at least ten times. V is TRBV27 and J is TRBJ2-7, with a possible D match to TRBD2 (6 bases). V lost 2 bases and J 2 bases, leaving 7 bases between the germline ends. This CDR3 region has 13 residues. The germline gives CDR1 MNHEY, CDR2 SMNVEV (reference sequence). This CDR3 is CASSLGGTYEQYF. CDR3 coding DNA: TGTGCCAGCAGTTTAGGAGGGACCTACGAGCAGTACTTC.

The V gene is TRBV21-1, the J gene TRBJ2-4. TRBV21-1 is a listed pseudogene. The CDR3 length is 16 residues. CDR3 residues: CASSKERQDSKNIQYF. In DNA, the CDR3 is TGTGCCAGCAGCAAAGAGAGGCAGGATTCCAAAAACATTCAGTACTTC.

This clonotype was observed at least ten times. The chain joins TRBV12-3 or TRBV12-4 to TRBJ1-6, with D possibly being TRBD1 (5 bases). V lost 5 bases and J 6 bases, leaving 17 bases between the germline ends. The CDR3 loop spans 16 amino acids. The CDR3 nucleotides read TGTGCCAGCAGTACAGGTGGTTCCGGGATTAATTCACCCCTCCACTTT. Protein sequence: CASSTGGSGINSPLHF.

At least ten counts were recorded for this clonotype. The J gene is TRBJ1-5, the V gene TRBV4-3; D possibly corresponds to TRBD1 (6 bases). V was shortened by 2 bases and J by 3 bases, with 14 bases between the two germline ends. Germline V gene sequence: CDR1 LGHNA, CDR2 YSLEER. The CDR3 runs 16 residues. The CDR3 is CASSQLYGQNNQPQHF. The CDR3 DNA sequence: TGCGCCAGCAGCCAACTCTATGGACAGAACAATCAGCCCCAGCATTTT.

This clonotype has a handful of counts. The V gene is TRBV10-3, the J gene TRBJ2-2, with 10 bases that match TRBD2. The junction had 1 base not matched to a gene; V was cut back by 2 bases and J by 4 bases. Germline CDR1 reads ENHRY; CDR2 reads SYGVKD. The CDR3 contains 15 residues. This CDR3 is CAISETSGTTGELFF. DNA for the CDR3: TGTGCCATCAGTGAGACTAGCGGGACCACCGGGGAGCTGTTTTTT.

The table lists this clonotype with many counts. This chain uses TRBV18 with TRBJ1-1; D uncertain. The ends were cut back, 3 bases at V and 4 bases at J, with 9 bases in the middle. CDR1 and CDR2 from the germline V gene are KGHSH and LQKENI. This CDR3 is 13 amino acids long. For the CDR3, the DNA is TGTGCCAGCTCACCGGGCGGGTCCACTGAAGCTTTCTTT. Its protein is CASSPGGSTEAFF.

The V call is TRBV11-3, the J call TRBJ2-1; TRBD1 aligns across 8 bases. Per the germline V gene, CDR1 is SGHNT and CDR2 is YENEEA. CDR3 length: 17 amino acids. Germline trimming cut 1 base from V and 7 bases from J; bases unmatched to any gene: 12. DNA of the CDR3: TGTGCCAGCAGCTTAGGGTTTGGGGCAGGGGGCGGGAATGAGCAGTTCTTC. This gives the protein CASSLGFGAGGGNEQFF.

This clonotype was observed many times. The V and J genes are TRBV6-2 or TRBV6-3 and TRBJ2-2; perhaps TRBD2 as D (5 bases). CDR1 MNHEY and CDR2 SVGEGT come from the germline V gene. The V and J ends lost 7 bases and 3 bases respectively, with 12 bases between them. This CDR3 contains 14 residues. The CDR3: CASNRKRDTGELFF. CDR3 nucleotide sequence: TGTGCCAGCAACCGCAAGAGGGACACCGGGGAGCTGTTTTTT.

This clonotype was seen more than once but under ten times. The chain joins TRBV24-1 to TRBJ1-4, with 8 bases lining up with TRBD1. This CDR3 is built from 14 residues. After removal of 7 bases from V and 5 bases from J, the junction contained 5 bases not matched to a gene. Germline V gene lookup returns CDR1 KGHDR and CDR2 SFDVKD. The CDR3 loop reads CATSSGQANEKLFF. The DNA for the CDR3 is TGTGCCACCAGCTCGGGACAGGCGAATGAAAAACTGTTTTTT.

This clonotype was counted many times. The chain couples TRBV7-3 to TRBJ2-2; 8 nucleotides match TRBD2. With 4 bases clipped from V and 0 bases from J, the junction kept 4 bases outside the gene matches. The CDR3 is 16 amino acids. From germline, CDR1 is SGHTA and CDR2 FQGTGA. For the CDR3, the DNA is TGTGCCAGCAGCTATATAGCGGGGACGAACACCGGGGAGCTGTTTTTT. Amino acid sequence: CASSYIAGTNTGELFF.

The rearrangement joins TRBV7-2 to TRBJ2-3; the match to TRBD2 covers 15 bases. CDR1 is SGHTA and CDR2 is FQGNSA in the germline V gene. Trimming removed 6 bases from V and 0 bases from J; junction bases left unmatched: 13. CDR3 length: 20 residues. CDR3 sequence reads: CASRGTGTSGRTLSTDTQYF. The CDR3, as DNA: TGTGCCAGCAGGGGAACCGGGACTAGCGGGAGGACCCTAAGCACAGATACGCAGTATTTT.

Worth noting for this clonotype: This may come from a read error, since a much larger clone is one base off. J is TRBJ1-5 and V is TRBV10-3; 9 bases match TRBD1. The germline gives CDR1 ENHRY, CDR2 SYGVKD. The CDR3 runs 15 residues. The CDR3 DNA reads TGTGCCATCAGTGAGGGGACAGGGAACAATCAGCCCCAGAATTTT. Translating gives CAISEGTGNNQPQNF.

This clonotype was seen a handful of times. The CDR3 nucleotides read TGTGCCAGCAGTGACCTAGGCACAGATACGCAGTATTTT. Translating gives CASSDLGTDTQYF. The rearrangement uses TRBV6-4 and TRBJ2-3; D remains ambiguous. V gave up 2 bases and J gave up 1 base, with 4 bases separating them. Germline CDR1 MRHNA, CDR2 SNTAGT. CDR3 length: 13 amino acids.

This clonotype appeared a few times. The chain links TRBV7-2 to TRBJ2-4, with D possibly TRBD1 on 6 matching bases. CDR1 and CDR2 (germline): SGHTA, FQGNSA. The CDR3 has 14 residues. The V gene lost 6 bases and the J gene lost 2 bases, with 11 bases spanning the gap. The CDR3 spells CASSVDRTKNIQYF. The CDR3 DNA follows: TGTGCCAGCAGTGTAGACAGGACCAAAAACATTCAGTACTTC.

This CDR3 reads CASTTGYSGANVLTF. The CDR3 DNA is TGTGCCAGCACCACCGGTTACTCTGGGGCCAACGTCCTGACTTTC. The V call is TRBV27, the J call TRBJ2-6, with D hard to call. Deletions cut 7 bases from V and 0 bases from J, with 10 bases between. There are 15 residues in the CDR3. The germline gives CDR1 MNHEY, CDR2 SMNVEV (reference sequence).

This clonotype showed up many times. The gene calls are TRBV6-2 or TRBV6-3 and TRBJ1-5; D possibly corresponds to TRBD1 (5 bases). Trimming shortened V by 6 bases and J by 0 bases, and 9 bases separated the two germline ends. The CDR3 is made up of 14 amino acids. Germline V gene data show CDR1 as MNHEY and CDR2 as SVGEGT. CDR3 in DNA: TGTGCCAGCAGCGGACACGTTAGCAATCAGCCCCAGCATTTT. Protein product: CASSGHVSNQPQHF.

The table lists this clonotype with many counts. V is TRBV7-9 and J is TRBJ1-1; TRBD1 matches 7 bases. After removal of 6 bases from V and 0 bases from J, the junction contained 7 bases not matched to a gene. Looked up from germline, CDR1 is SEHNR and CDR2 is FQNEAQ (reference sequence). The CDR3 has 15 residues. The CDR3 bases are TGTGCCAGCAGTGGGACAGACAGCATGAACACTGAAGCTTTCTTT. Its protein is CASSGTDSMNTEAFF.

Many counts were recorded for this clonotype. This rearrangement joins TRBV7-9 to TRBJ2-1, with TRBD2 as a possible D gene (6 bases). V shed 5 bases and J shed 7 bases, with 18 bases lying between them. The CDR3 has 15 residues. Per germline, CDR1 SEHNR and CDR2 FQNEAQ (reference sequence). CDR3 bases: TGTGCCAGCAGCCTTAGCGGTCGGCGGTTTAATGAGCAGTTCTTC. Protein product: CASSLSGRRFNEQFF.

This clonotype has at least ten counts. The CDR3 DNA follows: TGTGCCAGCAGGGAGGGCGAGCAGTACGTC. It is translated as CASREGEQYV. The chain links TRBV27 to TRBJ2-7, with D possibly TRBD2 on 6 matching bases. Germline CDR1 is MNHEY and CDR2 is SMNVEV (reference sequence). The V and J ends lost 6 bases and 6 bases respectively, with 6 bases between them. The CDR3 totals 10 residues.

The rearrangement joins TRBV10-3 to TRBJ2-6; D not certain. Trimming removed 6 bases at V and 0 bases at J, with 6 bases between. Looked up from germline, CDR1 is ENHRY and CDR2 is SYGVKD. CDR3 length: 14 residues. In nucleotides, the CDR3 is TGTGCCATCAGCGATGGCTCTGGGGCCAACGTCCTGACTTTC. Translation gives CAISDGSGANVLTF.

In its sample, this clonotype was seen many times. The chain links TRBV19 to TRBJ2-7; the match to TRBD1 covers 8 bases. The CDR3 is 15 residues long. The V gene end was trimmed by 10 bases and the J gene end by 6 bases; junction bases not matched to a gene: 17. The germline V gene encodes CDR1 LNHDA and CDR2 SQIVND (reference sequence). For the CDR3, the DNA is TGTGCCACCCAACCAGGACAGGGACTTTCGGGCGAGCAGTACTTC. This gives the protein CATQPGQGLSGEQYF. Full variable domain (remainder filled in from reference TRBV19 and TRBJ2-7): DGGITQSPKYLFRKEGQNVTLSCEQNLNHDAMYWYRQDPGQGLRLIYYSQIVNDFQKGDIAEGYSVSREKKESFPLTVTSAQKNPTAFYLCATQPGQGLSGEQYFGPGTRLTVT.

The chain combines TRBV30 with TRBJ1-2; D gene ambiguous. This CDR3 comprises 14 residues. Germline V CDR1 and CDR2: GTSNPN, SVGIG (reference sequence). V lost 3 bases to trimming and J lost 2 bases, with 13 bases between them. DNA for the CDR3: TGTGCCTGGAGGTCGGGCAGCCGGAACTATGGCTACACCTTC. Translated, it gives CAWRSGSRNYGYTF.

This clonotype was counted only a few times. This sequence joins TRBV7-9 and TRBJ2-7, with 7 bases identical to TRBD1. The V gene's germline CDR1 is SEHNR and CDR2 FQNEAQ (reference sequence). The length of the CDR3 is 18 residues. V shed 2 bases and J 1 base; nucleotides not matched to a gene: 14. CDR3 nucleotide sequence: TGTGCCAGCAGCTTAATGTTCGCGGCGACAGGGTCTTCCTACGAGCAGTACTTC. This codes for CASSLMFAATGSSYEQYF.

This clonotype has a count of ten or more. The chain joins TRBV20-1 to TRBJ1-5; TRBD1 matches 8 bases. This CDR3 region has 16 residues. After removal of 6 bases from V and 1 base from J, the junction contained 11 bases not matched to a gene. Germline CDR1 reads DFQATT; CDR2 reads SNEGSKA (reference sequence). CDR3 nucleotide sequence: TGCAGTGCGACAAGAATTCAGGGGGCGAGCAATCAGCCCCAGCATTTT. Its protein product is CSATRIQGASNQPQHF.

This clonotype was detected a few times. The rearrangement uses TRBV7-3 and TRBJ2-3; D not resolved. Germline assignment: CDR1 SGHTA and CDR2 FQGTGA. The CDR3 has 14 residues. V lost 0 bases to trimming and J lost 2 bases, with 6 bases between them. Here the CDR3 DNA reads TGTGCCAGCAGCTTAACCTTTTCCACAGATACGCAGTATTTT. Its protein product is CASSLTFSTDTQYF.